The text below deals with one TCR beta chain. What it recognizes is unknown. This entry comes from a study of cytomegalovirus exposure and HLA in healthy donors. CDR1 is MGHDK and CDR2 is SYGVNS in the germline V gene. Trimming took off 6 bases at V and 1 base at J, with 12 bases between the two ends. The CDR3 length is 14 residues. Amplification used 60 Vbeta primers and 13 Jbeta primers. Repertoires were generated with immunoSEQ multiplex PCR, while TCRdb's copy carries only in-frame clones and drops some. This table has about 240,000 clones, around 81% appearing once. General study points: Among the CMV-associated chains, three were confirmed in vitro as specific for CMV antigens. CMV serostatus was the sole immune exposure data available.

The clonotype comes from a woman in her fifties or sixties in good health and CMV-seropositive. The sample consisted of PBMCs. This chain links TRBV25-1 with TRBJ1-1; D uncertain. CDR3 region: CASSQQSRNTEAFF. For the CDR3, the DNA is TGTGCCAGCAGCCAACAGTCCCGGAACACTGAAGCTTTCTTT.